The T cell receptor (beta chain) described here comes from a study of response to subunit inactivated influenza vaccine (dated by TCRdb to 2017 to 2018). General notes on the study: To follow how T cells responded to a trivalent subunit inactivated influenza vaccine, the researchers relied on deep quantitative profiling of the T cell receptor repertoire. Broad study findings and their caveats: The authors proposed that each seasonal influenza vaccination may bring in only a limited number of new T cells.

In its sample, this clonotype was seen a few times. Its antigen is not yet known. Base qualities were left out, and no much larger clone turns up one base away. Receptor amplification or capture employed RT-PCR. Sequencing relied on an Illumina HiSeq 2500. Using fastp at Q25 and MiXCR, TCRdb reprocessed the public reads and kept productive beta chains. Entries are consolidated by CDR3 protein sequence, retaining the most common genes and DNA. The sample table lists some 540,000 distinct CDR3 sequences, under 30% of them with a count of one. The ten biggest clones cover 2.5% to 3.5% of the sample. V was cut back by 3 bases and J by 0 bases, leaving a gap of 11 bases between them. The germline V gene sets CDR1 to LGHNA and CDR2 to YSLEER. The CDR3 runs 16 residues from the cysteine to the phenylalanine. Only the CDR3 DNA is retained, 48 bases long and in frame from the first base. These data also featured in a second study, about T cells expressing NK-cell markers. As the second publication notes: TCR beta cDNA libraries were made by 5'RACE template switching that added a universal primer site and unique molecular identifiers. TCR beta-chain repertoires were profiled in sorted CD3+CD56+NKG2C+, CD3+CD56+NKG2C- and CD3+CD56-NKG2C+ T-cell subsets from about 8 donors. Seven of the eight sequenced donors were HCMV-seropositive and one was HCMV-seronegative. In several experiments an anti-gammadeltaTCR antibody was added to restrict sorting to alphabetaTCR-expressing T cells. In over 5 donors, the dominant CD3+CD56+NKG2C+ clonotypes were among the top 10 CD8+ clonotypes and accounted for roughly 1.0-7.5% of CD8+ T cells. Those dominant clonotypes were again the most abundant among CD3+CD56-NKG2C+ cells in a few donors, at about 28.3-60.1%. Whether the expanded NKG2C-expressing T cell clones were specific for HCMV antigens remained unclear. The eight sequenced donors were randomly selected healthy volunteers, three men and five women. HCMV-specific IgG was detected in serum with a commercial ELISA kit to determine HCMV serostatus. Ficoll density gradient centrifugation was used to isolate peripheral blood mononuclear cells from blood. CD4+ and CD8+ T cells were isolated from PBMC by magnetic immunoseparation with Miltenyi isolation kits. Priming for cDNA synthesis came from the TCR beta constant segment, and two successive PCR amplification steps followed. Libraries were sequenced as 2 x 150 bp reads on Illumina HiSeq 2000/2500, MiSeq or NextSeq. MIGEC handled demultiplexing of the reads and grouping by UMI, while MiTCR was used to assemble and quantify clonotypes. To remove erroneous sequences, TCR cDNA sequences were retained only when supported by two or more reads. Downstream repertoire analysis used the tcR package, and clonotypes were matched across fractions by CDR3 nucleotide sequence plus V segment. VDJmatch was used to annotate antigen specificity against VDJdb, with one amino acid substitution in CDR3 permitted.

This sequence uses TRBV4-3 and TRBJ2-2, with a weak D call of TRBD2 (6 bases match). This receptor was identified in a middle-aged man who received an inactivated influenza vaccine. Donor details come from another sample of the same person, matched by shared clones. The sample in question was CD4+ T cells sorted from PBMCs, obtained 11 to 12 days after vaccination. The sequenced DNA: TGCGCCAGCAGCCAGTCCCTAGCGTCGAACACCGGGGAGCTGTTTTTT. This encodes CASSQSLASNTGELFF.